The present entry profiles one T cell receptor beta chain with its context. The entry originates in a study of technical replicates of blood from a handful of donors. Sequencing was performed with immunoSEQ multiplex PCR; in TCRdb, only in-frame clones are kept and a portion is missing. The data contain roughly 90,000 clones, roughly 94% of them singletons. Sequenced input: T cells isolated from PBMCs. This TCR was sampled from a human donor in good health.

CDR3 nucleotide sequence: TGTGCCAGCAGCCCGGGGCTAGCGGGAGTGTACGAGCAGTACTTC. Residues: CASSPGLAGVYEQYF. The chain joins TRBV5-6 to TRBJ2-7, with 10 positions matching TRBD2. Germline lookup yields CDR1 SGHDT and CDR2 YYEEEE. This CDR3 spans 15 amino acids. V lost 4 bases to trimming and J lost 4 bases; unmatched junction nucleotides: 8.